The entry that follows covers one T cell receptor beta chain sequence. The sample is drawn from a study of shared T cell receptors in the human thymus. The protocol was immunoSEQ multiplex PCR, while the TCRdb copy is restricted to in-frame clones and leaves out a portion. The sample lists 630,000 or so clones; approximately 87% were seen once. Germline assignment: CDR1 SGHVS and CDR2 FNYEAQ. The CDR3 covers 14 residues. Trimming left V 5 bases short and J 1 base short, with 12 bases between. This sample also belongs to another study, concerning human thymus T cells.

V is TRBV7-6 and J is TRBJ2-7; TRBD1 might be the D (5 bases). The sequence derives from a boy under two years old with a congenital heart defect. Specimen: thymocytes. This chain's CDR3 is CASSLRNRSYEQYF. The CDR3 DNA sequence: TGTGCCAGCAGCCTGCGCAACAGGTCCTACGAGCAGTACTTC.